The clone carrying this T cell receptor beta chain has just a few counts. Its antigen is currently unknown. This specimen belongs to a study of cytomegalovirus exposure and HLA in healthy donors. The study's findings and limits: The classifier was said to identify cytomegalovirus status with high specificity and sensitivity. A list of 150 or so TCR beta chains associated with cytomegalovirus was given. Evidence from a later analysis indicated that most CMV-associated TCR beta chains looked HLA-restricted.

With 60 Vbeta and 13 Jbeta primers, the PCR was carried out. Libraries were prepared by immunoSEQ multiplex PCR; TCRdb keeps only in-frame clonotypes and omits some of them. The sample records more than 70,000 clones, around two thirds being singletons. Germline V CDR1 and CDR2: MNHEY, SMNVEV (reference sequence). This CDR3 contains 14 residues. V shed 10 bases and J shed 0 bases, with 10 bases lying between them. Sequenced input: PBMCs. This chain connects TRBV27 to TRBJ2-6, with a weak D call TRBD1 (5 bases). The clonotype originates from a woman in her 50s in good health and CMV-seropositive. The CDR3 DNA is TGTGCCACAGGGTACAGCTCTGGGGCCAACGTCCTGACTTTC. This sequence encodes CATGYSSGANVLTF.